This T cell receptor beta chain was recovered during a study of control samples from healthy donors and cancer patients. In germline, CDR1 is SGHKS, CDR2 YYEKEE (reference sequence). The CDR3 extends over 19 amino acids. Trimming removed 4 bases from V and 2 bases from J, with 26 bases in between. TCRdb's copy holds only in-frame clones and misses some; the assay was immunoSEQ multiplex PCR. The profile covers about 96,000 clones, with 90% to 95% appearing a single time and more than 7% taken by the ten largest. Sequencing was done on a sample of blood. The chain links TRBV5-5 to TRBJ2-3; tentatively, D is TRBD1 or TRBD2 (6 bases each). This receptor was identified in a man between 18 and 35 years old in good health. CDR3 sequence: CASSKGGRGGGVLTDTQYF. In DNA form, the CDR3 reads TGTGCCAGCAGCAAGGGGGGTCGGGGCGGCGGGGTCCTCACAGATACGCAGTATTTT.